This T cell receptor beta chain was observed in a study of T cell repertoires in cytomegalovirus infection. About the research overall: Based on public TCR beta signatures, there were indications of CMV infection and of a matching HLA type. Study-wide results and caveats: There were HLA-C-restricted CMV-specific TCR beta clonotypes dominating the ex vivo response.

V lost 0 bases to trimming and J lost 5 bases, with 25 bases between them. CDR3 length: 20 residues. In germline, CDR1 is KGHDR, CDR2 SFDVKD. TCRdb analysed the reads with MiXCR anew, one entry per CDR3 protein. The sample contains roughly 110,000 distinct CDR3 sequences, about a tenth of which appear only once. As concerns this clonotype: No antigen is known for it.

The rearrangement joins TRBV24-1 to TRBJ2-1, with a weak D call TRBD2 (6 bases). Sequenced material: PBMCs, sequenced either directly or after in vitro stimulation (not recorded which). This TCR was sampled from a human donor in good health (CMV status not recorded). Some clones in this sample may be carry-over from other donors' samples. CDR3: CATSDLPPGLSTRNNNEQFF. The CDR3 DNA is TGTGCCACCAGTGATTTGCCACCGGGACTCAGCACCCGAAACAACAATGAGCAGTTCTTC.